This T cell receptor beta chain was recorded in a study of OX40 agonist ivuxolimab in advanced cancers. This table comes from immunoSEQ multiplex PCR, and its TCRdb copy is limited to in-frame clones, with some not included. The repertoire includes 80,000 to 130,000 clones, 90% of them detected once, and about 0.29% sits in the top ten. The material sequenced was CD4+ or CD8+ T cells sorted from blood, taken in a trial of the OX40 agonist ivuxolimab. The receptor was derived from an adult with an advanced solid tumor such as melanoma, head and neck, liver or kidney cancer.

The CDR3 reads CASSVRPQETQYF. The CDR3 DNA reads TGTGCCAGCAGTGTAAGACCGCAAGAGACCCAGTACTTC. The chain links TRBV2 to TRBJ2-5; D is ambiguous. Trimming took off 4 bases at V and 2 bases at J, with 8 bases between the two ends. The CDR3 runs 13 residues. CDR1 and CDR2 (germline): SNHLY, FYNNEI.